This T cell receptor (beta chain) was sequenced during a study of CD4 T cells in relation to SARS-CoV-2 and coronaviruses. The unexposed donors gave CD4+ T cells in about 2011-2018, prior to COVID-19. The cells were cultured for about ten days before CD4+ T cells were isolated. Unexposed-donor CD4+ T cells were probed with SARS-CoV-2 S/N and four cold-coronavirus spikes, cells permitting. CDR1 is MNHEY, CDR2 SMNVEV, per germline (reference sequence). The V end was cut by 0 bases, the J end by 4 bases, with 11 bases between. The CDR3 is made up of 15 amino acids. The table came from immunoSEQ multiplex PCR; TCRdb's copy has only in-frame clones and leaves some out. The sample comprises around 25,000 clones, less than 85% of which are singletons, and around 29% rests with the top ten. This clone was detected once. Antigen specificity is unknown.

Sequencing was done on a sample of CD4+ T cells from PBMCs, cultured in vitro. V usage is TRBV27 and J usage is TRBJ2-3; TRBD2 is a possible D gene (6 bases). The receptor's source is a human donor in good health. Written as DNA, the CDR3 is TGTGCCAGCAGTTTATCGGTCGGGAGTGCAGATACGCAGTATTTT. It codes for CASSLSVGSADTQYF.